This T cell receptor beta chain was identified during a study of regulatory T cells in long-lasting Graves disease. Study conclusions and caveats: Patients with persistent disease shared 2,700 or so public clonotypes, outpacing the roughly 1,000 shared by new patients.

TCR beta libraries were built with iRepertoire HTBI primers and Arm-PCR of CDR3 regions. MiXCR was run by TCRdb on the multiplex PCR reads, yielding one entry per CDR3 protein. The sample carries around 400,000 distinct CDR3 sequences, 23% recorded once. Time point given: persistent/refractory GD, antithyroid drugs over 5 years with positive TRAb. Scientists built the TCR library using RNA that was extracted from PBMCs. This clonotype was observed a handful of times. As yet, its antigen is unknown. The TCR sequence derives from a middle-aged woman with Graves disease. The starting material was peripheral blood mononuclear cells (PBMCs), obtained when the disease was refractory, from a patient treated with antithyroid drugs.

The CDR3 sequence is CASSQDPGITEAFF. The CDR3 DNA is TGTGCCAGCAGCCAAGATCCAGGTATAACTGAAGCTTTCTTT. The chain carries TRBV3-1 and TRBJ1-1; D not certain. Germline V gene lookup returns CDR1 LGHDT and CDR2 YNNKEL (reference sequence). The CDR3 consists of 14 residues. Trimming cost V 0 bases and J 5 bases, with 10 bases left between them.